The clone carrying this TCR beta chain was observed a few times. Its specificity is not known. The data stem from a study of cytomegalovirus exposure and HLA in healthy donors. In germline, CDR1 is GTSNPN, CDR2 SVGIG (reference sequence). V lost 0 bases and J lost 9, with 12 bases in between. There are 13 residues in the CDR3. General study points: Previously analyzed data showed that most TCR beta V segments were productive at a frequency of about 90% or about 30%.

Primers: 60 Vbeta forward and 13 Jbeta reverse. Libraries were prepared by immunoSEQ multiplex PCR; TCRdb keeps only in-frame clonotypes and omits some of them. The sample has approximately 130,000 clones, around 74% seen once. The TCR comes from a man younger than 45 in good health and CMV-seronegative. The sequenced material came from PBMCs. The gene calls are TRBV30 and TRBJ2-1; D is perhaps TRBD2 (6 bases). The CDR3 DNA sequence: TGTGCCTGGAGTGTGTCGGGGGTGGGTGAGCAGTTCTTC. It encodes CAWSVSGVGEQFF.